This entry lists 17 T cell receptor beta chains sequenced from one sample in a study of CD8+ T cells in alopecia areata. The treatment was: oral pan-JAK inhibitor, 5-10 mg twice daily. Following RNA extraction, reverse transcription yielded cDNA that acted as the sequencing template. TCRdb's table, derived via immunoSEQ multiplex PCR, lists solely in-frame clones and lacks some. The sample has about 90,000 clones; roughly 47% are singletons. The material was CD8+ T cells sorted from blood, obtained at week 24, from a patient treated with tofacitinib. The receptors here all came from a human donor with alopecia areata.

Concerning this clone: At one end the junction does not follow the germline gene, possibly because of a read error. The chain has TRBV29-1 and TRBJ2-4, with TRBD2 matching 8 bases. The CDR3 is made up of 10 amino acids. Germline CDR1 and CDR2: SQVTM and ANQGSEA. The CDR3 loop is CSVVTTSGAF. The CDR3 nucleotides are TGCAGCGTTGTAACCACTAGCGGCGCCTTC. The full variable domain, rest sourced from reference TRBV29-1 and TRBJ2-4, is SAVISQKPSRDICQRGTSLTIQCQVDSQVTMMFWYRQQPGQSLTLIATANQGSEATYESGFVIDKFPISRPNLTFSTLTVSNMSPEDSSIYLCSVVTTSGAFGAGTRLSVL.

The J gene is TRBJ2-1, the V gene TRBV5-1; 8 positions agree with TRBD2. After removal of 2 bases from V and 0 bases from J, the junction contained 4 bases not matched to a gene. CDR1 is SGHRS and CDR2 is YFSETQ in the germline V gene. This CDR3 is 16 amino acids long. The CDR3 loop reads CASSFSGKGSYNEQFF. The CDR3 nucleotides read TGCGCCAGCAGCTTTAGCGGGAAGGGCTCCTACAATGAGCAGTTCTTC.

V and J are TRBV2 and TRBJ2-7; 7 nucleotides align to TRBD1. Germline values: CDR1 SNHLY, CDR2 FYNNEI. CDR3 length: 14 residues. The V segment lost 3 bases and the J segment 6 bases; nucleotides outside the gene matches: 8. CDR3: CASSDLAGGFEQYF. The CDR3 DNA reads TGTGCCAGCAGTGATTTAGCAGGGGGATTCGAGCAGTACTTC.

The rearrangement links TRBV28 to TRBJ2-7; maybe TRBD1 (5 bases). The CDR3 sequence is 15 residues long. Trimming took off 2 bases at V and 0 bases at J, with 11 bases between the two ends. The germline CDR1 and CDR2 sequences are MDHEN and SYDVKM. Here the CDR3 reads CASSLRGLSSYEQYF. The DNA for the CDR3 is TGTGCCAGCAGTTTAAGGGGCCTCAGCTCCTACGAGCAGTACTTC.

This clone has just one count. The V gene is TRBV5-1, the J gene TRBJ2-3, with D perhaps TRBD2 (6 bases). The germline V and J ends were trimmed by 1 base and 1 base, with 10 bases remaining between them. Germline V gene sequence: CDR1 SGHRS, CDR2 YFSETQ. This CDR3 region has 15 residues. As DNA, the CDR3 is TGCGCCAGCAGCTTGCTCGGGAGTGGCACAGATACGCAGTATTTT. Translated: CASSLLGSGTDTQYF.

This chain uses TRBV19 with TRBJ1-1; D unresolved. The CDR3 extends over 14 amino acids. Per the germline V gene, CDR1 is LNHDA and CDR2 is SQIVND (reference sequence). Trimming removed 1 base from V and 8 bases from J, with 14 bases in between. CDR3 DNA sequence: TGTGCCAGTAGTATAGGAAGCGGCCTCGGAGAAGCTTTCTTT. It specifies CASSIGSGLGEAFF. Full variable domain (outside the CDR3, taken from reference TRBV19 and TRBJ1-1): DGGITQSPKYLFRKEGQNVTLSCEQNLNHDAMYWYRQDPGQGLRLIYYSQIVNDFQKGDIAEGYSVSREKKESFPLTVTSAQKNPTAFYLCASSIGSGLGEAFFGQGTRLTVV.

The V gene is TRBV2, the J gene TRBJ2-7; a possible D gene is TRBD1 (6 bases). Germline V gene data show CDR1 as SNHLY and CDR2 as FYNNEI. Trimming cost V 4 bases and J 5 bases, with 12 bases left between them. The CDR3 consists of 13 residues. The CDR3 DNA follows: TGTGCCAGCAGTGCTCCGGGACACAACGAGCAGTACTTC. Translation gives CASSAPGHNEQYF.

The chain carries TRBV30 and TRBJ1-2; unclear D gene. Trimming cost V 3 bases and J 0 bases, with 14 bases left between them. Germline V gives CDR1 GTSNPN, CDR2 SVGIG (reference sequence). The CDR3 consists of 15 residues. CDR3 sequence: CAWSEFTGPNYGYTF. CDR3 coding DNA: TGTGCCTGGAGCGAATTTACCGGGCCTAACTATGGCTACACCTTC.

This rearrangement joins TRBV4-3 to TRBJ2-7, with TRBD1 identical over 8 bases. The CDR3 covers 16 residues. Unmatched junction bases numbered 11, after V lost 4 bases and J lost 3 bases. The germline CDR1 and CDR2 sequences are LGHNA and YSLEER. CDR3 protein: CASSPTAGQGGYEQYF. CDR3 coding DNA: TGCGCCAGCAGCCCGACCGCAGGACAGGGAGGCTACGAGCAGTACTTC.

This clone was observed a few times. V and J are TRBV6-5 and TRBJ2-5; D might be TRBD2 (5 bases). CDR3 length equals 11 residues. The V gene lost 5 bases and the J gene lost 5 bases, with 6 bases spanning the gap. Per the germline V gene, CDR1 is MNHEY and CDR2 is SVGAGI. The DNA of the CDR3 is TGTGCCAGCAGTGGCGGGGAGACCCAGTACTTC. This encodes CASSGGETQYF.

The chain carries TRBV4-2 and TRBJ2-7; 13 bases line up with TRBD2. The J segment lost 6 bases and the V segment lost 0 bases, leaving 5 bases of the junction unmatched. The CDR3 is 16 residues long. Germline CDR1 and CDR2: LGHNA and YNFKEQ. CDR3 amino acids: CASSQDRTSGSGEQYF. In nucleotides, the CDR3 is TGTGCCAGCAGCCAAGATCGGACTAGCGGGAGCGGCGAGCAGTACTTC.

To note about this clone: At the DNA level, this CDR3 is encoded by other sequences in the same sample as well. The chain carries TRBV11-2 and TRBJ1-1; D possibly corresponds to TRBD1 (5 bases). The CDR3 runs to 11 residues. Trimming stripped 3 bases from V and 6 bases from J, with 5 bases between. CDR1 and CDR2 from the germline V gene are SGHAT and FQNNGV. CDR3 in DNA: TGTGCCAGCAGCTTGGGACCTGAAGCTTTCTTT. Its translation: CASSLGPEAFF.

In its sample, this clone was seen a few times. The chain recombines TRBV29-1 with TRBJ2-1, with TRBD2 matching 11 bases. Germline assignment: CDR1 SQVTM and CDR2 ANQGSEA. The ends lost 7 bases at V and 7 bases at J; junction bases unmatched: 9. The CDR3 is 14 amino acids. CDR3 sequence reads: CSAWTSGRKNEQFF. In DNA form, the CDR3 reads TGCAGCGCCTGGACTAGCGGGCGAAAGAATGAGCAGTTCTTC.

This clone was seen a few times. This rearrangement joins TRBV9 to TRBJ2-1, with D possibly matching TRBD2 (5 bases). The CDR3 is made up of 13 amino acids. CDR1 is SGDLS and CDR2 is YYNGEE in the germline V gene. Trimming shortened V by 0 bases and J by 8 bases, and 9 bases separated the two germline ends. The CDR3 loop is CASSVASFDEQFF. The CDR3 coding sequence is TGTGCCAGCAGCGTAGCTAGCTTCGATGAGCAGTTCTTC.

The rearrangement uses TRBV27 and TRBJ2-3; 11 bases line up with TRBD1. The CDR3 has 15 residues. After removal of 6 bases from V and 5 bases from J, the junction contained 7 bases not matched to a gene. Germline CDR1 MNHEY, CDR2 SMNVEV (reference sequence). CDR3 bases: TGTGCCAGCAGGACCGGGACAGGGGGGGTAGATACGCAGTATTTT. Translating it yields CASRTGTGGVDTQYF.

The sample holds a few counts of this clone. The chain couples TRBV29-1 to TRBJ2-7; no clear D gene. The CDR3 runs 12 residues. The V gene's germline CDR1 is SQVTM and CDR2 ANQGSEA. The ends were cut back, 2 bases at V and 3 bases at J, with 8 bases in the middle. CDR3 sequence reads: CSVESGGYEQYF. As DNA, the CDR3 is TGCAGCGTTGAATCCGGCGGCTACGAGCAGTACTTC.

This clone was seen only a few times. The J gene is TRBJ2-7, the V gene TRBV7-9; a possible D gene is TRBD2 (5 bases). Trimming took off 3 bases at V and 3 bases at J, with 6 bases between the two ends. CDR1 and CDR2 from the germline V gene are SEHNR and FQNEAQ (reference sequence). The CDR3 is made up of 12 amino acids. CDR3 coding DNA: TGTGCCAGCAGCTTTCGGGGCTACGAGCAGTACTTC. It specifies CASSFRGYEQYF.